These T cell receptor beta chains were read from a single sample in a study of blood T cells in healthy people across ages. In TCRdb, the 5' RACE reads were re-called with MiXCR into one record per CDR3 protein. This table has about 1 million distinct CDR3 sequences, 45% appearing once. The sample comprised blood. The receptors shown here come from a woman aged 55-70 years in good health. Each CDR3 is given with its conserved first and last residue. Size tells how often a clone was seen (once, few, many) or the class of an expanded clone, and some rows leave it out.

clone_size j_call v_call cdr3_aa
many TRBJ1-2 TRBV27 CASRSNSPLTGFTNYGYTF
. TRBJ2-7 TRBV6-6 CASGRGLSYEQYF
few TRBJ1-2 TRBV11-2 CASSLSGFNYGYTF
. TRBJ2-3 TRBV20-1 CSAGDKSDTQYF
. TRBJ2-5 TRBV7-3 CASSLTGLAGLQETQYF
. TRBJ2-1 TRBV15 CATQPTVGEQFF
few TRBJ1-1 TRBV7-6 CASSRGTGNTEAFF
few TRBJ2-7 TRBV6-2/TRBV6-3 CASRTPGTRGSYEQYF
. . TRBV29-1 CSVEDPGRGGRARETQYF
. TRBJ2-5 TRBV12-5 CASGQTGAQETQYF